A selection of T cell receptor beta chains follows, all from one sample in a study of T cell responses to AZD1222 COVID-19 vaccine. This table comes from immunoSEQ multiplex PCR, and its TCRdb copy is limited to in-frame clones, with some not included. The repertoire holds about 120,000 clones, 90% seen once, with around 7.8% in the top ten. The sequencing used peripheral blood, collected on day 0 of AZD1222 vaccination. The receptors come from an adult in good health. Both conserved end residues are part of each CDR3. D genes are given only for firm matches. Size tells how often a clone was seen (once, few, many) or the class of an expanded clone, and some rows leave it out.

cdr3_nt: TGTGCCAGCAGTCCCCAGGTAACCGAGCAGTACTTC
cdr3_aa: CASSPQVTEQYF
j_call: TRBJ2-7
v_call: TRBV28
d_call: -
clone_size: -

cdr3_nt: TGTGCCTGGGACAGGCCGGGTAGGGGGGCCAACGTCCTGACTTTC
cdr3_aa: CAWDRPGRGANVLTF
j_call: TRBJ2-6
v_call: TRBV30
d_call: -
clone_size: -

cdr3_nt: TGTGCCAGCAGTTTTCAGGGGGGAATCACAGATACGCAGTATTTT
cdr3_aa: CASSFQGGITDTQYF
j_call: TRBJ2-3
v_call: TRBV28
d_call: -
clone_size: -

cdr3_nt: TGTGCCAGCAACGACAGGGGAGGGCCTGAAGCTTTCTTT
cdr3_aa: CASNDRGGPEAFF
j_call: TRBJ1-1
v_call: TRBV6-5
d_call: TRBD1
clone_size: -

cdr3_nt: TGTGCCAGCAGCACCGGGAACATGAACACTGAAGCTTTCTTT
cdr3_aa: CASSTGNMNTEAFF
j_call: TRBJ1-1
v_call: TRBV5-4
d_call: -
clone_size: -

cdr3_nt: TGTGCCAGCAGCTTAGTACTTGGGGCGCCTTTCTTT
cdr3_aa: CASSLVLGAPFF
j_call: TRBJ1-1
v_call: TRBV7-8
d_call: -
clone_size: once

cdr3_nt: TGTGCCAGCAGCCAAGATTTGGGGGCTGGCTACACCTTC
cdr3_aa: CASSQDLGAGYTF
j_call: TRBJ1-2
v_call: TRBV3-1/TRBV3-2
d_call: -
clone_size: -

cdr3_nt: TGCAGTGCTCCCGGTAGCTCCCGGCAGTTCTTC
cdr3_aa: CSAPGSSRQFF
j_call: TRBJ2-1
v_call: TRBV20-1
d_call: -
clone_size: -

cdr3_nt: TGCAGCGTTGAAGATTGGGGACGGGCAGATACGCAGTATTTT
cdr3_aa: CSVEDWGRADTQYF
j_call: TRBJ2-3
v_call: TRBV29-1
d_call: -
clone_size: -

cdr3_nt: TGTGCCAGCAGTCGGGTTAGCGTTATGGGGGCCAATGAGCAGTTCTTC
cdr3_aa: CASSRVSVMGANEQFF
j_call: TRBJ2-1
v_call: TRBV6-2/TRBV6-3
d_call: -
clone_size: few

cdr3_nt: TGTGCCAGCAGTTCGGGACAGTCAAGAGAGCAGTACTTC
cdr3_aa: CASSSGQSREQYF
j_call: TRBJ2-7
v_call: TRBV11-2
d_call: TRBD1
clone_size: -

cdr3_nt: TGTGCCAGCAGTGAAATGGACAGGGCGGGCTCACCCCTCCACTTT
cdr3_aa: CASSEMDRAGSPLHF
j_call: TRBJ1-6
v_call: TRBV6-1
d_call: TRBD1
clone_size: -

cdr3_nt: TGCGCCAGCAGCCAAGAGGGGAGAAGTGAAAAACTGTTTTTT
cdr3_aa: CASSQEGRSEKLFF
j_call: TRBJ1-4
v_call: TRBV4-3
d_call: -
clone_size: -

cdr3_nt: TGTGCCAGCAGCTCACCAGATACGCAGTATTTT
cdr3_aa: CASSSPDTQYF
j_call: TRBJ2-3
v_call: TRBV7-9
d_call: -
clone_size: -

cdr3_nt: TGTGCCAGCAGCTTTATAGGGGGCGGGTCTGAAGCTTTCTTT
cdr3_aa: CASSFIGGGSEAFF
j_call: TRBJ1-1
v_call: TRBV13
d_call: TRBD1
clone_size: -

cdr3_nt: TGTGCCAGCAGTTTTCAGGGTGAGGGAGACTATGGCTACACCTTC
cdr3_aa: CASSFQGEGDYGYTF
j_call: TRBJ1-2
v_call: TRBV28
d_call: -
clone_size: -

cdr3_nt: TGTGCCAGCAGTGGAGGGGACGGGGATACGCAGTATTTT
cdr3_aa: CASSGGDGDTQYF
j_call: TRBJ2-3
v_call: TRBV2
d_call: -
clone_size: -

cdr3_nt: TGTGCCAGCAGTGAACTGAGGGGGAGCTCCTACGAGCAGTACTTC
cdr3_aa: CASSELRGSSYEQYF
j_call: TRBJ2-7
v_call: TRBV6-1
d_call: -
clone_size: -

cdr3_nt: TGTGCCAGCAGTACACTCGAGACCCAGTACTTC
cdr3_aa: CASSTLETQYF
j_call: TRBJ2-5
v_call: TRBV12-3/TRBV12-4
d_call: -
clone_size: -

cdr3_nt: TGTGCCAGTAGTACCTCCTACACGGGTAGATCAGGGAATCAGCCCCAGCATTTT
cdr3_aa: CASSTSYTGRSGNQPQHF
j_call: TRBJ1-5
v_call: TRBV19
d_call: -
clone_size: few

cdr3_nt: TGCGCCAGCAGCTCCGGGATGAACACTGAAGCTTTCTTT
cdr3_aa: CASSSGMNTEAFF
j_call: TRBJ1-1
v_call: TRBV5-1
d_call: -
clone_size: -

cdr3_nt: TGTGCCAGCAGCTTGTCGGGCAGGGGATCTGGAAACACCATATATTTT
cdr3_aa: CASSLSGRGSGNTIYF
j_call: TRBJ1-3
v_call: TRBV5-8
d_call: -
clone_size: once

cdr3_nt: TGTGCCAGTAGTCCTACCTTTTGGGACAGGGTCTACAATGAGCAGTTCTTC
cdr3_aa: CASSPTFWDRVYNEQFF
j_call: TRBJ2-1
v_call: TRBV19
d_call: TRBD1
clone_size: -

cdr3_nt: TGTGCCAGCAGTGTGCAGGACAGGGAGGGGGATACGCAGTATTTT
cdr3_aa: CASSVQDREGDTQYF
j_call: TRBJ2-3
v_call: TRBV2
d_call: -
clone_size: -

cdr3_nt: TGTGCCAGCAGCCCAGGACAGGGGCCCGGAAACACCATATATTTT
cdr3_aa: CASSPGQGPGNTIYF
j_call: TRBJ1-3
v_call: TRBV11-3
d_call: TRBD1
clone_size: -

cdr3_nt: TGTGCCAGCAGTTCCGGGACAGGGCGGGAGCAGTACTTC
cdr3_aa: CASSSGTGREQYF
j_call: TRBJ2-7
v_call: TRBV12-3/TRBV12-4
d_call: TRBD1
clone_size: -

cdr3_nt: TGTGCCAGCACTGACGGACAGGCACACGGGGACATTCAGTACTTC
cdr3_aa: CASTDGQAHGDIQYF
j_call: TRBJ2-4
v_call: TRBV19
d_call: TRBD1
clone_size: -

cdr3_nt: TGTGCCAGCAGCTTTGCTGGGTCGGAGACCCAGTACTTC
cdr3_aa: CASSFAGSETQYF
j_call: TRBJ2-5
v_call: TRBV11-2
d_call: -
clone_size: -

cdr3_nt: TGTGCCACCAGTGATTTTGCAGTTGGACAGTCTGGGCGGGGGATCACAGATACGCAGTATTTT
cdr3_aa: CATSDFAVGQSGRGITDTQYF
j_call: TRBJ2-3
v_call: TRBV24-1
d_call: -
clone_size: -

cdr3_nt: TGTGCCAGCAGCTTGGTGGGGGCAACTAATGAAAAACTGTTTTTT
cdr3_aa: CASSLVGATNEKLFF
j_call: TRBJ1-4
v_call: TRBV5-4
d_call: -
clone_size: -

cdr3_nt: TGCAGCGTAGACAGGGGGCTGGATACGCAGTATTTT
cdr3_aa: CSVDRGLDTQYF
j_call: TRBJ2-3
v_call: TRBV29-1
d_call: TRBD1
clone_size: -

cdr3_nt: TGTGCCAGCTCACCACCTTTTAACTACGAGCAGTACTTC
cdr3_aa: CASSPPFNYEQYF
j_call: TRBJ2-7
v_call: TRBV18
d_call: -
clone_size: -